The T cell receptor (beta chain) under discussion was sequenced for a study of control samples from healthy donors and cancer patients (dated by TCRdb to 2019 to 2021). As to this clone: Its antigen target is currently unknown. Base qualities are missing; no much larger clone stands one base away.

Library construction relied on the immunoSEQ multiplex PCR assay. The immuneACCESS repertoire file appears here via TCRdb, limited to in-frame rearrangements. These files lack a portion of the clones; in checked studies, under half of the deficit traces to unresolved V genes, and the cause of the others is not known. The sample yields 95,000 to 150,000 clones; around nine tenths were counted once. The ten largest make up 9% to 13% of the sample. The CDR3 numbers 17 residues from cysteine through phenylalanine. Of all the DNA, just the CDR3 is kept, 51 bases in frame from base 1. V is clipped by 3 bases and J by 3 bases, and the sequence between their germline boundaries is 15 bases long. From a lookup of the germline V gene (reference sequence), CDR1 and CDR2 are LNHDA and SQIVND.

Recombination linked TRBV19 to TRBJ2-6; TRBD1 is a weak D gene call, 5 bases matching. This TCR came from a man younger than 45 in good health. The source material was blood. CDR3 sequence: CASSIGQGSGGANVLTF. The DNA is as follows: TGTGCCAGTAGTATCGGTCAGGGTTCGGGTGGGGCCAACGTCCTGACTTTC.